This passage covers 10 T cell receptor beta chains from one sample sequenced in a study of T cell repertoires in cytomegalovirus infection (dated by TCRdb to about 2019). Their specific antigens are unknown. What the treatment or condition label conveys for this sample: in vitro stimulation with specific CMV peptide epitopes to enrich CMV-specific T cells. TCRdb lists the instrument as Illumina HiSeq 1500. The public reads were reanalyzed by TCRdb: fastp trimming at Q25, MiXCR alignment, in-frame beta chains only. Each CDR3 protein appears once, grouped with its most common genes and DNA. Recorded for this sample are about 37,000 distinct CDR3 sequences; about 48% of them occurred a single time. Together, the top ten hold around nine tenths of the sample. The sequences come from CD8+ T cells from cultured PBMCs, collected from culture after CMV antigen stimulation. The receptors were sampled from a human donor in good health (CMV status not recorded). Some clones in this sample may be carry-over from other donors' samples.

This clonotype showed up just a few times. The genes are TRBV4-1 and TRBJ2-5; D gene unclear. V was trimmed by 0 bases and J by 5 bases, leaving 4 bases between them. Germline lookup yields CDR1 MGHRA and CDR2 YSYEKL. This CDR3 has 12 amino acids. CDR3 coding DNA: TGCGCCAGCAGCCAAGATTATGAGACCCAGTACTTC. Translating it yields CASSQDYETQYF.

The rearrangement uses TRBV7-4 and TRBJ1-4; no clear D gene. Germline CDR1 is SGHVT and CDR2 is SQSDAQ. V was trimmed by 4 bases and J by 5 bases, leaving 11 bases between them. The CDR3 has 14 amino acids. Here the CDR3 reads CASSSDGRNEKLFF. The DNA for the CDR3 is TGTGCCAGCAGCTCGGACGGAAGAAATGAAAAACTGTTTTTT.

The chain is built from TRBV7-6 and TRBJ2-1; 9 nucleotides align to TRBD1. Germline-derived CDR1 and CDR2 are SGHVS and FNYEAQ. V gave up 3 bases and J gave up 4 bases; unmatched junction bases: 7. The CDR3 length is 16 residues. The CDR3 protein is CASSFDRGGAYNEQFF. The CDR3 coding sequence is TGTGCCAGCAGCTTTGACAGGGGGGGGGCGTACAATGAGCAGTTCTTC.

The chain is built from TRBV29-1 and TRBJ2-1; 15 bases line up with TRBD2. CDR3 length: 16 residues. Germline CDR1 is SQVTM and CDR2 is ANQGSEA. J lost 7 bases, V lost 7 bases, and 11 bases had no gene match. The CDR3 reads CSAGRGLAGGRNEQFF. DNA for the CDR3: TGCAGCGCCGGAAGGGGACTAGCGGGAGGTCGAAATGAGCAGTTCTTC.

This chain uses TRBV7-9 with TRBJ2-5; D is ambiguous. CDR3 length equals 15 residues. V was shortened by 4 bases and J by 5 bases, with 17 bases between the two germline ends. The germline CDR1 and CDR2 sequences are SEHNR and FQNEAQ (reference sequence). CDR3 sequence: CASSSSGRSWETQYF. The CDR3 nucleotides are TGTGCCAGCAGCTCTTCGGGCAGGTCCTGGGAGACCCAGTACTTC.

The chain combines TRBV11-2 with TRBJ2-1; D is possibly TRBD1 or TRBD2 (5 bases each). CDR3 size: 14 residues. Germline V gives CDR1 SGHAT, CDR2 FQNNGV. The V end lost 1 base, the J end lost 7 bases, and 11 bases lay between the germline ends. CDR3 in amino acids: CASSLVRGGNEQFF. For the CDR3, the DNA is TGTGCCAGCAGCTTAGTCCGGGGCGGGAATGAGCAGTTCTTC.

The V call is TRBV28, the J call TRBJ2-1, with TRBD2 matching 7 bases. The CDR3 has 11 residues. J lost 14 bases, V lost 2 bases, and 3 bases had no gene match. Germline lookup yields CDR1 MDHEN and CDR2 SYDVKM. CDR3: CASSLRGSKFF. Here the CDR3 DNA reads TGTGCCAGCAGTTTACGCGGGAGCAAGTTCTTC.

This clonotype was recorded a few times. V is TRBV12-3 or TRBV12-4 and J is TRBJ2-1; 9 bases fit TRBD1. CDR3 size: 15 residues. Trimming cost V 6 bases and J 4 bases; bases outside gene matches: 7. CDR3 nucleotide sequence: TGTGCCAGCAGAGTTCCGGGACAGGGATACAATGAGCAGTTCTTC. Its translation: CASRVPGQGYNEQFF.

This chain joins TRBV7-6 and TRBJ2-1; TRBD2 matches at 10 bases. Germline values: CDR1 SGHVS, CDR2 FNYEAQ. Trimming at V came to 2 bases and at J to 7 bases, leaving 5 bases not matched to a gene. This CDR3 contains 15 residues. The CDR3: CASSLLAGASNEQFF. In DNA form, the CDR3 reads TGTGCCAGCAGCTTACTAGCGGGAGCCTCAAATGAGCAGTTCTTC.

This clonotype was counted only a few times. For the CDR3, the DNA is TGTGCCAGCAGCCCAGGGAGCTACTATGGCTACACCTTC. The encoded protein is CASSPGSYYGYTF. V is TRBV7-2 and J is TRBJ1-2; TRBD1 is a possible D gene (5 bases). This CDR3 has 13 residues. V lost 5 bases to trimming and J lost 3 bases, with 10 bases between them. Germline CDR1 is SGHTA and CDR2 is FQGNSA.